These 7 T cell receptor beta chains share one sample of origin, sequenced in a study of blood T cells in healthy people across ages. With a J-beta primer mix and a sample-barcoded 5' primer, a second PCR ran about 7 to 12 cycles. TCRdb called the 5' RACE reads again in MiXCR, with one record for every CDR3 protein. The table has about 580,000 distinct CDR3 sequences, 40% to 55% seen once. The sample was blood. The receptors were gathered from an elderly man in good health.

J is TRBJ2-5 and V is TRBV7-2, with a tentative D call TRBD2 (6 bases). This CDR3 is 15 amino acids long. The V gene's germline CDR1 is SGHTA and CDR2 FQGNSA. V lost 3 bases and J lost 0, with 11 bases in between. Written as DNA, the CDR3 is TGTGCCAGCAGCTTCGGGGAGGAAGACCAAGAGACCCAGTACTTC. Protein product: CASSFGEEDQETQYF.

The V and J genes are TRBV5-6 and TRBJ1-1; 12 nucleotides match TRBD1. The length of the CDR3 is 17 residues. Germline V gives CDR1 SGHDT, CDR2 YYEEEE. Trimming cost V 4 bases and J 7 bases; bases outside gene matches: 14. The CDR3 DNA sequence: TGTGCCAGCAGCGATGTGGGACAGGGGGCACTCTCGGTTGAAGCTTTCTTT. Protein sequence: CASSDVGQGALSVEAFF.

This sequence joins TRBV20-1 and TRBJ2-3, with TRBD2 identical over 9 bases. From germline, CDR1 is DFQATT and CDR2 SNEGSKA (reference sequence). The CDR3 loop spans 14 amino acids. V gave up 1 base and J gave up 6 bases; unmatched junction bases: 5. The CDR3 nucleotides read TGCAGTGCTAGAGGCGGGGGGGCCGGGGATACGCAGTATTTT. Translation gives CSARGGGAGDTQYF.

This clonotype showed up just a few times. The chain employs TRBV9 and TRBJ1-6; D is possibly TRBD1 (5 bases). The V end lost 6 bases, the J end lost 5 bases, and 6 bases lay between the germline ends. Germline loops: CDR1 SGDLS, CDR2 YYNGEE. The CDR3 length is 12 residues. CDR3 DNA sequence: TGTGCCAGCAAAGGGGATAATTCACCCCTCCACTTT. Its protein product is CASKGDNSPLHF.

This clonotype was observed a handful of times. The V gene is TRBV20-1, the J gene TRBJ2-7; the match to TRBD1 covers 9 bases. Trimming removed 3 bases from V and 4 bases from J; junction bases left unmatched: 10. This CDR3 has 15 amino acids. CDR1 DFQATT and CDR2 SNEGSKA come from the germline V gene (reference sequence). CDR3 region: CSASNRGPGRYEQYF. The DNA of the CDR3 is TGCAGTGCTAGTAACAGGGGGCCGGGGAGGTACGAGCAGTACTTC.

This clonotype showed up just once. The rearrangement joins TRBV18 to TRBJ1-1; D remains ambiguous. The V end was cut by 0 bases, the J end by 3 bases, with 8 bases between. This CDR3 spans 14 amino acids. Germline V lookup: CDR1 KGHSH, CDR2 LQKENI. CDR3 residues: CASSPPDGYTEAFF. In DNA form, the CDR3 reads TGTGCCAGCTCACCACCCGACGGGTACACTGAAGCTTTCTTT.

This chain connects TRBV29-1 to TRBJ2-6, with D possibly TRBD1 on 6 matching bases. V was pared by 5 bases and J by 1 base, with 18 bases between. The germline gives CDR1 SQVTM, CDR2 ANQGSEA. The CDR3 spans 17 residues. Here the CDR3 reads CSVTSRGVLSGANVLTF. The CDR3 DNA follows: TGCAGCGTTACCTCCAGGGGAGTGCTATCTGGGGCCAACGTCCTGACTTTC.